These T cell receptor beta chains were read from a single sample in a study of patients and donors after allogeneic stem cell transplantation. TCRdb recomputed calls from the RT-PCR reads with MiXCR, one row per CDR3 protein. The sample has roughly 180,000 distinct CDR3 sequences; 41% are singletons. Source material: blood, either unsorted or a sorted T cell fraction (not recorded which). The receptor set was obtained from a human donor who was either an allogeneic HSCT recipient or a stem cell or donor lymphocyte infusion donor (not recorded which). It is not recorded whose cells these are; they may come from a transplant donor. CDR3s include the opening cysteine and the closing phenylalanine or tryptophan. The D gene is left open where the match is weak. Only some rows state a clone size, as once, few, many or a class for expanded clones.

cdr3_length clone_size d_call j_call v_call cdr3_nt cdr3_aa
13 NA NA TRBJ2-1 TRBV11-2 TGTGCCAGCAGCCCGGGTTTGGTAAATGAGCAGTTCTTC CASSPGLVNEQFF
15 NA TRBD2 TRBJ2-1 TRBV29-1 TGCAGCGTTGGGGGGAGCGGGGCCTCCTACAATGAGCAGTTCTTC CSVGGSGASYNEQFF
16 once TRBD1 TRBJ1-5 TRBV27 TGTGCCAGCAGGAGTGGCAGGGGGCTTAACAATCAGCCCCAGCATTTT CASRSGRGLNNQPQHF
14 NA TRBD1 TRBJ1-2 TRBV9 TGTGCCAGCAGCGGCTCCAGGACAGGGGGCGGCTACACCTTC CASSGSRTGGGYTF
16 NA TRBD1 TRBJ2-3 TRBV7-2 TGTGCCAGCAGCTTAACAGGGGGAGATGGAACAGATACGCAGTATTTT CASSLTGGDGTDTQYF
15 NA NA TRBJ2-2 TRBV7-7 TGTGCTAGCAGCTTTGGTCTGCCGAACACCGGGGAGCTGTTTTTT CASSFGLPNTGELFF
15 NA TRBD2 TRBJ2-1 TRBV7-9 TGTGCCAGCAGCGCCGGGACTAGCTCTTACAATGAGCAGTTCTTC CASSAGTSSYNEQFF
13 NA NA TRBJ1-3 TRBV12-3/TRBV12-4 TGTGCCACCTTCCGCGACTCAGGAAACACCATATATTTT CATFRDSGNTIYF
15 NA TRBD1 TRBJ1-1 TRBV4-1 TGCGCCAGCAGCCAAGGGCATTCAGGGGGCACTGAAGCTTTCTTT CASSQGHSGGTEAFF
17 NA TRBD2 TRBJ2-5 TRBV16 TGTGCCAGCAGCCCCCCGACCGCTGGCGGGAGTATGGAGACCCAGTACTTC CASSPPTAGGSMETQYF
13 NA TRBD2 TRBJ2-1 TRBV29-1 TGCAGCGTTGCGGCGGGAGGGAGCAATGAGCAGTTCTTC CSVAAGGSNEQFF
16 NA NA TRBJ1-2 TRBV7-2 TGTGCCAGCAGCTCAGTCCGGCGGGCGCTTGACTATGGCTACACCTTC CASSSVRRALDYGYTF
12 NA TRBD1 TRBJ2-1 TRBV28 TGTGCCAGCAGGACAGGGGTCGGTGAGCAGTTCTTC CASRTGVGEQFF
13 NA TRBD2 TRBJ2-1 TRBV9 TGTGCCAGCAAGCGGGAGGGTTACAATGAGCAGTTCTTC CASKREGYNEQFF
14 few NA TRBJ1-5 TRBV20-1 TGCAGTGCTAGGGGCGGGGGCGAGGAGCAGCCCCAGCATTTT CSARGGGEEQPQHF
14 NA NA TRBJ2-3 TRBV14 TGTGCCAGCAGCCAAGCAGCGTCTACAGATACGCGGTATTTT CASSQAASTDTRYF